This TCR beta chain was captured in a study of PD-L1 blockade in urothelial cancer. Overall study context: There were a median of about 140,000 T cells in blood samples. Study-level points and caveats: Better survival was predicted when blood TCR clonality before treatment fell below the median.

The CDR3 runs 13 residues. Germline-derived CDR1 and CDR2 are KGHSH and LQKENI. With 5 bases clipped from V and 5 bases from J, the junction kept 3 bases outside the gene matches. The table came from immunoSEQ multiplex PCR; TCRdb's copy has only in-frame clones and leaves some out. This table has over 100,000 clones, under 95% appearing once. As to this clone: What it recognizes is unknown.

Documented time point: peripheral blood 6 weeks after treatment start. Patients' urothelial carcinoma was locally advanced or metastatic. V and J are TRBV18 and TRBJ1-5, with TRBD1 matching 7 bases. The source of this sequence is a man aged 60 to 69 with urothelial cancer. The sequencing used PBMCs, collected around atezolizumab (anti-PD-L1) treatment. This chain's CDR3 is CASSRDRDQPQHF. The CDR3 coding sequence is TGTGCCAGCTCAAGGGACAGAGATCAGCCCCAGCATTTT.